This paragraph covers one TCR beta chain sequence. Its specificity is not known. Sequenced by immunoSEQ multiplex PCR; TCRdb stores in-frame clones only, minus some. The table has some 100,000 clones, 65% to 85% seen once. The data derive from a study of radiation and T cells in renal cell carcinoma. Turning to the study itself: Nephrectomy followed 15 Gy stereotactic body radiation by 4 weeks. General study findings and limits: In blood, top tumor clones expanded by 2 weeks, shrinking by 4.

Indicated time point: baseline pretreatment blood. Stated treatment: 15 Gy SBRT to primary tumor, nephrectomy 4 weeks later. V lost 0 bases to trimming and J lost 7 bases, with 8 bases between them. This CDR3 has 13 amino acids. Germline V gene sequence: CDR1 SGHTA, CDR2 FQGNSA. V gene TRBV7-2 combines with J gene TRBJ2-3; D gene uncertain. This clonotype was sampled from a man between 60 and 75 years old with renal cell carcinoma. The source material was blood, sampled from a patient whose treatment included radiotherapy and nephrectomy. CDR3 residues: CASSLAGRNTQYF. DNA for the CDR3: TGTGCCAGCAGCTTAGCTGGTAGGAATACGCAGTATTTT.